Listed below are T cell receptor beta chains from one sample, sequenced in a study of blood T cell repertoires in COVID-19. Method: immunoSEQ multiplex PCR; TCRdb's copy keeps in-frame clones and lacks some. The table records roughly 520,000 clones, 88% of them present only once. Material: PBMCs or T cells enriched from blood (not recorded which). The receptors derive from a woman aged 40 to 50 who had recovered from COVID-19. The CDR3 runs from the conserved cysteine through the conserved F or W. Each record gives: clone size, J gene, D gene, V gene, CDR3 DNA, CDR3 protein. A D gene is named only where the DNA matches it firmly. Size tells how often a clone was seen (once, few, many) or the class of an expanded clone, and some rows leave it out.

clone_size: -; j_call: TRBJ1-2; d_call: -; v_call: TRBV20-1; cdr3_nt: TGCAGTGCTAGTCCGGGGTATGGCTACACCTTC; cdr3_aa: CSASPGYGYTF
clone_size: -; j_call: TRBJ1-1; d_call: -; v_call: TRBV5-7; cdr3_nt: TGTGCCAGCAGTTTGGGCCTCGGGAGGACTGAAGCTTTCTTT; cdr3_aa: CASSLGLGRTEAFF
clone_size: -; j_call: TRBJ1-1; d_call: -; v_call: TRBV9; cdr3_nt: TGTGCCAGCAGCGGACAGTCCCTGGGAACTGAAGCTTTCTTT; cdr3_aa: CASSGQSLGTEAFF
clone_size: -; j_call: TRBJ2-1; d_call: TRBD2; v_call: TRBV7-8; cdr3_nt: TGTGCCAGCAGCTTAGTTTTTGGGCTAGCGGGAGTTCAGTTCTTC; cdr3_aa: CASSLVFGLAGVQFF
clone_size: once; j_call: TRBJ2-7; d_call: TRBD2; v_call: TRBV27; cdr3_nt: TGTGCCAGCAGTATTGGGACTAGCGGGAGTTACGAGCAGTACTTC; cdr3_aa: CASSIGTSGSYEQYF
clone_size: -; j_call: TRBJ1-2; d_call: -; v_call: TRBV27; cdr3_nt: TGTGCCAGCAGTTTACGCGACAGATCCTATGGCTACACCTTC; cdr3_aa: CASSLRDRSYGYTF
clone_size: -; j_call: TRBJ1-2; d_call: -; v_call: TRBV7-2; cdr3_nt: TGTGCCAGCAGCTTACAGGGGAATACTAACTATGGCTACACCTTC; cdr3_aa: CASSLQGNTNYGYTF
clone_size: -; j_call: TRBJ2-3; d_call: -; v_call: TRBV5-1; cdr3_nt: TGCGCCAGCAGCCCGGGACAAGACACAGATACGCAGTATTTT; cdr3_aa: CASSPGQDTDTQYF
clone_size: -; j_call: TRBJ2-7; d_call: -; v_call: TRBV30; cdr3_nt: TGTGCCTGGAGCCCCCAGGGTCTCTACGAGCAGTACTTC; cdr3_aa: CAWSPQGLYEQYF
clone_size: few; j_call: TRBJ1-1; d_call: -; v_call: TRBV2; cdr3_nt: TGTGCCAACGTACAGGGTATCACTGAAGCTTTCTTT; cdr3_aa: CANVQGITEAFF
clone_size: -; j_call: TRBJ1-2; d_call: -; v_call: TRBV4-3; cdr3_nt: TGCGCCAGCAGCCAAGATCGGGCTACAGGGAGCTATGGCTACACCTTC; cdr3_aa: CASSQDRATGSYGYTF
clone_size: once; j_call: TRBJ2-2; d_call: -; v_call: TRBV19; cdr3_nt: TGTGCCAGTAGTATCAGGAAATTGAACACCGGGGAGCTGTTTTTT; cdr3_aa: CASSIRKLNTGELFF
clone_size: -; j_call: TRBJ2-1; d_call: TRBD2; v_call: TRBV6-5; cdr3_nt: TGTGCCAGCAGGGCGGGAGTCGAATCCTACAATGAGCAGTTCTTC; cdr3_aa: CASRAGVESYNEQFF
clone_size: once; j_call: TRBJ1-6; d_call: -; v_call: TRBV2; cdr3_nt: TGTGCCAGCAGTTCTTCCCCACCCCTCCACTTT; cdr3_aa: CASSSSPPLHF
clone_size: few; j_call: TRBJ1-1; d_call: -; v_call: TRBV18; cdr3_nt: TGTGCCAGCTCACCCATTTTTACAGGGTCGAAGGGCACTGAAGCTTTCTTT; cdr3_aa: CASSPIFTGSKGTEAFF
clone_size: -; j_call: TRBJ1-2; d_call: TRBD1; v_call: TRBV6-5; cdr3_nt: TGTGCCAGCAGTTACGGACAGGGTGTCAACTATGGCTACACCTTC; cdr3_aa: CASSYGQGVNYGYTF
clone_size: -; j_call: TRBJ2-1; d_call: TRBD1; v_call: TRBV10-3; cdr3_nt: TGTGCCATTCGACAGGGACCCTACAATGAGCAGTTCTTC; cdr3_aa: CAIRQGPYNEQFF
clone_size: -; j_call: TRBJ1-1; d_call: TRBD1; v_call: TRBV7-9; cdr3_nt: TGTGCCAGCAGCTTAACAGGGGGCAACACTGAAGCTTTCTTT; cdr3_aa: CASSLTGGNTEAFF
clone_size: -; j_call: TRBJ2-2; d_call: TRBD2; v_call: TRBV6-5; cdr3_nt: TGTGCCAGCAGGAAGCGGGATAGGGAGCTGTTTTTT; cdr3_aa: CASRKRDRELFF
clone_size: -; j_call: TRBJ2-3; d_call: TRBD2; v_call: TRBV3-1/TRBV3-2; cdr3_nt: TGTGCCAGCAGCCAAGGCATCGGGGGGGCGTCGCAGTATTTT; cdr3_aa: CASSQGIGGASQYF
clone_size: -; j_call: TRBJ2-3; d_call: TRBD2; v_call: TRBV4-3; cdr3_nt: TGCGCCAGCAGCCAAGATTGGGCTAGCGGGATAGGTACGCAGTATTTT; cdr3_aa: CASSQDWASGIGTQYF
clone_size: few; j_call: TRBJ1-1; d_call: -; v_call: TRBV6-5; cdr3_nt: TGTGCCAGCAGTTATACAGGGAACACTGAAGCTTTCTTT; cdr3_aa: CASSYTGNTEAFF
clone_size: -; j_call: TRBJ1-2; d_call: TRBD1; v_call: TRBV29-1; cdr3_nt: TGCAGCGTTGAGCGGGACAGGGGTTATGGCTACACCTTC; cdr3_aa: CSVERDRGYGYTF
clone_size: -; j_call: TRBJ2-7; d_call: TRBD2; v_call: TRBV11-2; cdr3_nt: TGTGCCAGCAGCTTTTGGACTAGCGGGACGTACGAGCAGTACTTC; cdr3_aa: CASSFWTSGTYEQYF
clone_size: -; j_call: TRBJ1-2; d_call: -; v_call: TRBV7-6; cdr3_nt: TGTGCCAGCAGCCAGAACCTCGATCCGTATGGCTACACCTTC; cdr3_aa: CASSQNLDPYGYTF
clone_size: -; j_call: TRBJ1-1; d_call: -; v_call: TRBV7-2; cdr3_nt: TGTGCCAGCAGAAGGACGGGAGGTGAAGCTTTCTTT; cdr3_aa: CASRRTGGEAFF
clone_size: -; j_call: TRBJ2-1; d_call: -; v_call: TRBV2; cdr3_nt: TGTGCCAGCAGTGTTTGGGGGCCGAGGAATGAGCAGTTCTTC; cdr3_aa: CASSVWGPRNEQFF
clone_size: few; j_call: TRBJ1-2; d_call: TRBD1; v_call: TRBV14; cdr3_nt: TGTGCCAGCAGTCCTCTTTGGACAGGGGACTATGGCTACACCTTC; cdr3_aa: CASSPLWTGDYGYTF
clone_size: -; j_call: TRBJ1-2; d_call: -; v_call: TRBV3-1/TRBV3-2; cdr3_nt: TGTGCCAGCAGCCAAACAGGGAGAGGTTACTATGGCTACACCTTC; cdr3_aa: CASSQTGRGYYGYTF
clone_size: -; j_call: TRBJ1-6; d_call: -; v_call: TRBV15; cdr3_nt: TGTGCCACCAGCAGAGATCTGGGGGACGGCGGGGGTTCACCCCTCCACTTT; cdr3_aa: CATSRDLGDGGGSPLHF
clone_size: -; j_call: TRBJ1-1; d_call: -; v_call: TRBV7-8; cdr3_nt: TGTGCCAGCAGCTCACCTCGGGGGTTGAACACTGAAGCTTTCTTT; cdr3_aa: CASSSPRGLNTEAFF
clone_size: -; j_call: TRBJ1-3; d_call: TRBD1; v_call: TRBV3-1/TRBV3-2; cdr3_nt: TGTGCCAGCAGCCAACAGGGGGCGGGAAACACCATATATTTT; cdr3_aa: CASSQQGAGNTIYF
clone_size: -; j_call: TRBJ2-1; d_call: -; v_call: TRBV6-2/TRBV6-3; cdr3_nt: TGTGCCAGCAGTCCGCTGGCTGCGGGTAATGAGCAGTTCTTC; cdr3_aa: CASSPLAAGNEQFF
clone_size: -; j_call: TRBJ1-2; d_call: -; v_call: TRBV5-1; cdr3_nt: TGCGCCAGCAGCTTGGAGGACAGAACATATGGCTACACCTTC; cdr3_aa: CASSLEDRTYGYTF
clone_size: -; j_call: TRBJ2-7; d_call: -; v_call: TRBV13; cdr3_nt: TGTGCCAGCAGCTTTAATACGGGGTACGAGCAGTACTTC; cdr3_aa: CASSFNTGYEQYF
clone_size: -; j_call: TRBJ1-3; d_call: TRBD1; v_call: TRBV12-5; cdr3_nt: TGTGCTAGTGGTTTGGTATCCGGGACAGCGGAAGCCTCTGGAAACACCATATATTTT; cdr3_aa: CASGLVSGTAEASGNTIYF
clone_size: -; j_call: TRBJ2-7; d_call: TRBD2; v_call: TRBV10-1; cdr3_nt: TGCGCCAGCAGCCCGGGACTAGCGGGAACTTATTACGAGCAGTACTTC; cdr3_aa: CASSPGLAGTYYEQYF
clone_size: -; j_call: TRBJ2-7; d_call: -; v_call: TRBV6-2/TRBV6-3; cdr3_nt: TGTGCCAGCAGTTTCCCTACGAGCTCCTACGAGCAGTACTTC; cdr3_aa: CASSFPTSSYEQYF
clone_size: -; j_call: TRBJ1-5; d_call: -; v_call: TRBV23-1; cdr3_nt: TGCGCCAGCAGTTTCCAGGGTCCCTGGGGCCCGGTGGGGCCCCAGCATTTT; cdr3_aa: CASSFQGPWGPVGPQHF
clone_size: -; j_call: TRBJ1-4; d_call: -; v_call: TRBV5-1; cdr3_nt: TGCGCCAGCAGCTTGGGGGCTGGTAATGAAAAACTGTTTTTT; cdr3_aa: CASSLGAGNEKLFF
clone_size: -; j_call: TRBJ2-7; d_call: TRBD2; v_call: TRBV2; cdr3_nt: TGTGCCAGCAGCCCCCCCCCGGGAGGGTCGTTTTATGGTTACGAGCAGTACTTC; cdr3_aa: CASSPPPGGSFYGYEQYF
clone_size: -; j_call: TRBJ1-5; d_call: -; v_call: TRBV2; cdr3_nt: TGTGCCAGCAGGCGGGGGAGCAATCAGCCCCAGCATTTT; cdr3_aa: CASRRGSNQPQHF
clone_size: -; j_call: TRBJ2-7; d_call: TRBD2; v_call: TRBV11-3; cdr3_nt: TGTGCCAGCAGCGCCACAGCCGCCGGGGGGTTCTACGAGCAGTACTTC; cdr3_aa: CASSATAAGGFYEQYF
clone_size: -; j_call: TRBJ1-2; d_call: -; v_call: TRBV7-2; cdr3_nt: TGTGCCAGCAGCTTACGTTCGCGAGGGGGTGGCTACACCTTC; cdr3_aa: CASSLRSRGGGYTF
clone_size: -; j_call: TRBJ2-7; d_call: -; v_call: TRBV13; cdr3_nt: TGTGCCAGCAGCCACCGGATGAGGGCCGACTCCTACGAGCAGTACTTC; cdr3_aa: CASSHRMRADSYEQYF
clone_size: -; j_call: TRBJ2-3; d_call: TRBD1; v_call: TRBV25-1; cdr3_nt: TGTGCCAGCCGGGACAGGGTAACAGATACGCAGTATTTT; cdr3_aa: CASRDRVTDTQYF
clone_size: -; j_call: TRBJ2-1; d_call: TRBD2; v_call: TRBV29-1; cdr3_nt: TGCAGCGTTACCTTCCGACTAGCGCAATCCTACAATGAGCAGTTCTTC; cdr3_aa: CSVTFRLAQSYNEQFF
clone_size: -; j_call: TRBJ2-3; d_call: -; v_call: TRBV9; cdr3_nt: TGTGCCAGCAGCGTCGCCGTAGCGGGCACAGATACGCAGTATTTT; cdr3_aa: CASSVAVAGTDTQYF
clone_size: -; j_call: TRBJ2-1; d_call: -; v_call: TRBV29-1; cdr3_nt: TGCAGCGTTTTGATGAGACTGGTCTACAATGAGCAGTTCTTC; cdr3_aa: CSVLMRLVYNEQFF
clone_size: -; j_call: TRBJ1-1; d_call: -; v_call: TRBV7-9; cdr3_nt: TGTGCCAGCAGCGGACAGTTTCAACTCAGGGCCGAGAACACTGAAGCTTTCTTT; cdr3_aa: CASSGQFQLRAENTEAFF
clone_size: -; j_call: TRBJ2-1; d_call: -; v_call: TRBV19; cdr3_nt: TGTGCCAGTAGCACACCTTACCTGGGACTCTCACACAATGAGCAGTTCTTC; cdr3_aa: CASSTPYLGLSHNEQFF
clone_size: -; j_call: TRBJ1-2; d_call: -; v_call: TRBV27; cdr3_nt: TGTGCCAGCAGTAAAACTCTCAAAAGCTCCTATGGCTACACCTTC; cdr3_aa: CASSKTLKSSYGYTF
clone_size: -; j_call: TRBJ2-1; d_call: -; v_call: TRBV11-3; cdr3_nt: TGTGCCAGCAGCTTAGGGACTAACTACAATGAGCAGTTCTTC; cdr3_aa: CASSLGTNYNEQFF
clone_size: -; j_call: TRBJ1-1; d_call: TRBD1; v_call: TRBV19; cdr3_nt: TGTGCCAGTAGTAACAGGGGAAACACTGAAGCTTTCTTT; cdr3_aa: CASSNRGNTEAFF
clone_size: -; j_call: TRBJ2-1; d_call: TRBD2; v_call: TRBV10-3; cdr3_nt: TGTGCCATCAGTGACCGGACTAGCACCCTCAATGAGCAGTTCTTC; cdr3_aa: CAISDRTSTLNEQFF